These T cell receptor beta chains were read from a single sample in a study of T cells after yellow fever vaccination. TCRdb analysed the 5' RACE reads with MiXCR anew, one entry per CDR3 protein. The sample has more than 250,000 distinct CDR3 sequences, about 6.6% seen once. The sequencing used PBMCs, collected around 45 days after the first yellow fever vaccination. The receptors were sampled from a man aged 18-30 years who received the YFV17D yellow fever vaccine. Each CDR3 is given with its conserved first and last residue. Each record gives: CDR3 DNA, CDR3 protein, D gene, V gene, clone size, J gene. A D gene is named only where the DNA matches it firmly. Part of the rows lack a size; the others show once, few, many or a class for expanded clones.

cdr3_nt: TGTGCCACCACCCCCCTCGGGGGGGGCAATCAGCCCCAGCATTTT
cdr3_aa: CATTPLGGGNQPQHF
d_call: .
v_call: TRBV15
clone_size: many
j_call: TRBJ1-5

cdr3_nt: TGTGCCAGCAGCCAAACAGGGACCGGGGAGCTGTTTTTT
cdr3_aa: CASSQTGTGELFF
d_call: .
v_call: TRBV7-3
clone_size: few
j_call: TRBJ2-2

cdr3_nt: TGCGCCAGCAGCTTAACCCCGCAGCTAGACTATGGCTACACCTTC
cdr3_aa: CASSLTPQLDYGYTF
d_call: .
v_call: TRBV5-1
clone_size: .
j_call: TRBJ1-2

cdr3_nt: TGTGCCAGCAGCTTGGTCGGCAGGGAAAGGGGAAACCCTGAAGCTTTCTTT
cdr3_aa: CASSLVGRERGNPEAFF
d_call: .
v_call: TRBV5-6
clone_size: .
j_call: TRBJ1-1

cdr3_nt: TGTGCCAGCAGCCACGGGCCAGGCTATGGCTACACCTTC
cdr3_aa: CASSHGPGYGYTF
d_call: .
v_call: TRBV7-2
clone_size: many
j_call: TRBJ1-2

cdr3_nt: TGTGCCAGCAGCTTAATAGCGGAATACAATGAGCAGTTCTTC
cdr3_aa: CASSLIAEYNEQFF
d_call: .
v_call: TRBV7-2
clone_size: few
j_call: TRBJ2-1

cdr3_nt: TGTGCCAGCAGCCAAGTCGCAGGTTCCGGAGAGCAGTACTTC
cdr3_aa: CASSQVAGSGEQYF
d_call: .
v_call: TRBV7-6
clone_size: few
j_call: TRBJ2-7

cdr3_nt: TGTGCCAGCAGTTTACCTAGCCTAGCGGGGTACGAGCAGTACTTC
cdr3_aa: CASSLPSLAGYEQYF
d_call: TRBD2
v_call: TRBV12-3/TRBV12-4
clone_size: many
j_call: TRBJ2-7

cdr3_nt: TGTGCCAGCACCGGACGGTTTGGTGGAAACACCATATATTTT
cdr3_aa: CASTGRFGGNTIYF
d_call: .
v_call: TRBV2
clone_size: .
j_call: TRBJ1-3

cdr3_nt: TGTGCCTGGAGTGGGAGGGCAGGGTTACTCTACGAGCAGTACTTC
cdr3_aa: CAWSGRAGLLYEQYF
d_call: .
v_call: TRBV30
clone_size: few
j_call: TRBJ2-7

cdr3_nt: TGTGCCAGCAGCCACTCTCTCTATGGGGGCTACGAGCAGTACTTC
cdr3_aa: CASSHSLYGGYEQYF
d_call: .
v_call: TRBV14
clone_size: .
j_call: TRBJ2-7